The 10 T cell receptor beta chains below come from one sample, sequenced in a study of metastatic and nonmetastatic thyroid tumors. Treatment of any kind had been given to no patient before thyroid surgery. TCRdb used MiXCR to call clones anew from the PCR reads. The data show about 40,000 clones, approximately 10% seen once. The sequenced sample was blood. The receptors come from a female donor with papillary thyroid cancer or a benign thyroid nodule (not recorded which). Some clones in this sample may be carry-over from other donors' samples.

In its sample, this clone was seen a few times. A much larger clonotype is one base distant, so this may be a read error. DNA of the CDR3: TGTGCCAGCATCAGGACATGGCCCACTGAAGCTTTCTTT. Its protein is CASIRTWPTEAFF. The chain joins TRBV12-3 or TRBV12-4 to TRBJ1-1, with D possibly TRBD1 on 5 matching bases. Trimming shortened V by 7 bases and J by 4 bases, and 13 bases separated the two germline ends. The CDR3 sequence is 13 residues long.

This clone was counted many times. The chain recombines TRBV2 with TRBJ2-1; 12 nucleotides align to TRBD2. Germline CDR1 SNHLY, CDR2 FYNNEI. V lost 3 bases to trimming and J lost 5 bases; unmatched junction nucleotides: 2. The CDR3 covers 15 residues. The DNA of the CDR3 is TGTGCCAGCAGTGAGACTAGCGGGAGCCACAATGAGCAGTTCTTC. Translated: CASSETSGSHNEQFF.

On this clone itself: This may be a read error: a much more frequent sequence differs by one nucleotide. The chain is built from TRBV7-2 and TRBJ2-3; D unresolved. CDR3 length: 14 residues. Germline assignment: CDR1 SGHTA and CDR2 FQGNSA. V gave up 8 bases and J gave up 0 bases, with 12 bases separating them. The CDR3 nucleotides are TGTGCCAGCGCCCTAATGGCTAGCACAGATACGCAGTATTTT. Its protein is CASALMASTDTQYF.

This clone was seen at least ten times. The chain uses TRBV7-2 and TRBJ2-1; D ambiguous. This CDR3 contains 15 residues. Trimming removed 5 bases at V and 0 bases at J, with 11 bases between. Germline V CDR1 and CDR2: SGHTA, FQGNSA. The CDR3 spells CASSATSSSYNEQFF. As DNA, the CDR3 is TGTGCCAGCAGCGCGACTTCTAGCTCCTACAATGAGCAGTTCTTC. Filled out from reference TRBV7-2 and TRBJ2-1, the complete variable domain reads GAGVSQSPSNKVTEKGKDVELRCDPISGHTALYWYRQSLGQGLEFLIYFQGNSAPDKSGLPSDRFSAERTGGSVSTLTIQRTQQEDSAVYLCASSATSSSYNEQFFGPGTRLTVL.

The chain links TRBV6-4 to TRBJ2-1; 7 nucleotides match TRBD2. The CDR3 runs 15 residues. The germline V gene has CDR1 MRHNA and CDR2 SNTAGT. J was trimmed by 6 bases and V by 6 bases; bases with no gene match: 11. In nucleotides, the CDR3 is TGTGCCAGCAGCCCCGGTGCGGGAGCGGGCAATGAGCAGTTCTTC. Translated: CASSPGAGAGNEQFF.

There are many counts of this clone. This chain links TRBV7-8 with TRBJ2-1; 8 positions match TRBD2. CDR3 length: 16 amino acids. Unmatched junction bases numbered 15, after V lost 5 bases and J lost 9 bases. CDR1 is SGHVS and CDR2 is FQNEAQ in the germline V gene. The CDR3 DNA sequence: TGTGCCAGCAGCACTAGCGGAGTTAGCGGGATAGGTGAGCAGTTCTTC. The encoded protein is CASSTSGVSGIGEQFF.

This clone occurred many times. This chain uses TRBV28 with TRBJ1-1; D is unresolved. The germline V and J ends were trimmed by 7 bases and 7 bases, with 13 bases remaining between them. CDR3 length: 12 residues. Germline V gene sequence: CDR1 MDHEN, CDR2 SYDVKM. CDR3 sequence: CASTLYGREAFF. The DNA of the CDR3 is TGTGCCAGCACGTTATATGGGCGTGAAGCTTTCTTT.

The CDR3 loop is CASSASGSPEGELFF. The CDR3 coding sequence is TGTGCCAGCAGTGCTAGCGGGAGCCCGGAGGGGGAGCTGTTTTTT. V gene TRBV12-3 or TRBV12-4 combines with J gene TRBJ2-2; 10 nucleotides match TRBD2. V shed 5 bases, J shed 8 bases, and the junction held 8 bases outside the gene matches. The CDR3 is 15 amino acids.

The CDR3 protein is CSIYSGRSYEQYF. The CDR3 DNA reads as TGCAGCATCTACTCCGGGCGATCCTACGAGCAGTACTTC. This rearrangement joins TRBV20-1 to TRBJ2-7; D not resolved. Per germline, CDR1 DFQATT and CDR2 SNEGSKA (reference sequence). This CDR3 comprises 13 residues.

This clone has at least ten counts. The chain combines TRBV10-3 with TRBJ2-5; perhaps TRBD2 as D (6 bases). This CDR3 has 13 residues. V lost 3 bases to trimming and J lost 4 bases, with 9 bases between them. The germline V gene encodes CDR1 ENHRY and CDR2 SYGVKD. DNA for the CDR3: TGTGCCATCAGTGACGGAGGGACAGAGACCCAGTACTTC. Translation gives CAISDGGTETQYF.